This section outlines one T cell receptor beta chain sequence together with its context. This clonotype was seen at least ten times. Its antigen is currently not known. No much larger clonotype is one base removed from it; base qualities were not supplied. The iRepertoire nested amplicon-rescue multiplex PCR (arm-PCR) platform was used to amplify TCR alpha and beta CDR3 regions from RNA. The input for one-step reverse transcription and amplification was roughly 85-400 ng of tissue mRNA or PBMC total RNA. Following bead purification, Illumina adapters were added by a secondary multiplex PCR, and the libraries were gel-purified between 200 and 400 bp. Internal 6-nucleotide barcodes were carried by the libraries and were used for demultiplexing. Libraries were sequenced on an Illumina MiSeq with 2x220 or 2x250 nucleotide paired-end reads. Concerning the study's data processing: Paired reads were merged using FLASH 1.2.11 and were aligned to the GRCh37 human genome using BWA-MEM, after which TRA and TRB reads were extracted. An IMGT-derived reference of cassette sequences and CDR3 motifs, with pseudogenes included, was used for V and J assignment. Reads were translated in three frames, and productive CDR3s were defined by a C…FGXG motif without stop codons. Clonotypes were defined as unique combinations of V-J cassette pair and CDR3 amino acid sequence. Filtering of reads was based on Hamming distance, with the threshold set by the sequence error rate of each sample in mapped regions. The raw public reads went through TCRdb reprocessing: fastp at Q25, MiXCR clone calling, in-frame beta chains kept. Identical CDR3 proteins give one entry, which carries the most common genes and DNA. In this record, the V and J calls reflect TCRdb's handling and not the investigators' own analysis. Across this sample there are approximately 120,000 distinct CDR3 sequences, with approximately 26% seen only once. The top ten hold 35% of the sample.

CDR3 length: 12 amino acids, cysteine to phenylalanine. Kept here is only the CDR3 DNA, which spans 36 bases and is read in frame from base 1. Trimming removed 7 bases from V and 0 bases from J, leaving 5 bases between the germline ends. Looking up the germline V gene yields CDR1 MDHEN and CDR2 SYDVKM. This specimen comes from a study of glioma-infiltrating T cells (dated by TCRdb to 2016 to 2017). Study-level background: Glioma tissue, non-neoplastic brain tissue and matched peripheral blood mononuclear cells were used as sources from which TCR alpha- and beta-chain repertoires were sequenced. To measure how far tissue and blood T-cell populations diverged, each tissue-infiltrating repertoire was compared against the peripheral blood repertoire of the same patient. The paired cohort comprised three low-grade glioma patients, 8 or 9 primary glioblastoma patients and three non-glioma patients contributing non-neoplastic brain tissue. Points the paper makes about the study in general: Tissue and blood shared very few CDR3 sequences, a result attributed to high CDR3 diversity and limited sampling. Group comparisons were based on small numbers of patients: three non-neoplastic, three low-grade glioma and eight or nine glioblastoma patients. In non-neoplastic patients, VJ-independent divergence between tissue and blood fell below expectation, whereas in all gliomas, and especially in low-grade gliomas, the divergence rose above expectation.

The TCR was taken from a human donor with low-grade glioma or glioblastoma, undergoing nonglioma brain surgery, or in good health (not recorded which). The chain is made from TRBV28 and TRBJ2-3; the D gene assignment is ambiguous. The sample taken for sequencing was glioma tissue, nonneoplastic brain tissue, or PBMCs (not recorded which). The CDR3 has the sequence CASNLSTDTQYF. Here is the DNA: TGTGCCAGCAATCTTAGCACAGATACGCAGTATTTT.